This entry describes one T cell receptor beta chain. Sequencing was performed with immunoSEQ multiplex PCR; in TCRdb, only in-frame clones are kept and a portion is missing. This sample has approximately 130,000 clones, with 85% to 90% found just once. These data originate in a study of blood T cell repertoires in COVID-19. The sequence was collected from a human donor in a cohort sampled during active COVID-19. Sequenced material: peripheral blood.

CDR3 protein: CASSLGTGTSTDTQYF. The CDR3 nucleotides read TGCGCCAGCAGCTTGGGGACAGGGACTAGCACAGATACGCAGTATTTT. The chain joins TRBV5-1 to TRBJ2-3; 8 nucleotides agree with TRBD1. Germline values: CDR1 SGHRS, CDR2 YFSETQ. The CDR3 runs 16 residues. Trimming at V came to 0 bases and at J to 0 bases, leaving 3 bases not matched to a gene.